One sample yielded the 22 T cell receptor beta chains listed below, sequenced in a study of technical replicates of blood from several donors. Method: immunoSEQ multiplex PCR; TCRdb's copy keeps in-frame clones and lacks some. Of tens of thousands of clones listed, 96% are singletons. Sequencing used T cells isolated from PBMCs. Receptors originate from a human donor in good health.

The chain has TRBV5-1 and TRBJ2-3; 7 positions match TRBD1. V lost 5 bases, J lost 6 bases, and 6 bases stayed unmatched. The germline CDR1 and CDR2 sequences are SGHRS and YFSETQ. This CDR3 contains 13 residues. The CDR3 region is CASRTGSIDTQYF. The CDR3 region has the DNA TGCGCCAGCAGGACAGGGTCTATCGATACGCAGTATTTT.

The chain is built from TRBV10-2 and TRBJ2-3; 10 bases agree with TRBD1. The CDR3 contains 15 residues. Trimming removed 10 bases from V and 4 bases from J; junction bases left unmatched: 11. The germline gives CDR1 WSHSY, CDR2 SAAADI. CDR3 in amino acids: CAIQKGQGIADTQYF. DNA of the CDR3: TGCGCCATTCAAAAGGGACAGGGGATCGCAGATACGCAGTATTTT.

The chain employs TRBV2 and TRBJ1-5, with a possible D match to TRBD1 (5 bases). Germline-derived CDR1 and CDR2 are SNHLY and FYNNEI. Trimming removed 3 bases at V and 6 bases at J, with 9 bases between. The CDR3 totals 13 residues. The CDR3 sequence: CASSDRAVQPQHF. The DNA of the CDR3 is TGTGCCAGCAGTGACAGGGCGGTTCAGCCCCAGCATTTT.

The V and J genes are TRBV10-1 and TRBJ2-2, with a weak D call TRBD2 (5 bases). Trimming removed 10 bases from V and 2 bases from J, with 11 bases in between. The germline V gene has CDR1 WNHNN and CDR2 SYGVQD (reference sequence). The CDR3 extends over 13 amino acids. CDR3 coding DNA: TGCGCCACCCGGACGGGAAACACCGGGGAGCTGTTTTTT. It codes for CATRTGNTGELFF.

The rearrangement uses TRBV28 and TRBJ2-1; no reliable D call. Trimming removed 6 bases at V and 0 bases at J, with 15 bases between. The CDR3 extends over 16 amino acids. Per germline, CDR1 MDHEN and CDR2 SYDVKM. The CDR3 sequence is CASSAFFEPSYNEQFF. CDR3 bases: TGTGCCAGCAGCGCCTTTTTTGAGCCCTCCTACAATGAGCAGTTCTTC.

The genes are TRBV15 and TRBJ1-5; TRBD1 might be the D (5 bases). Germline V lookup: CDR1 LNHNV, CDR2 YYDKDF (reference sequence). The CDR3 has 15 amino acids. The V and J ends lost 3 bases and 3 bases respectively, with 12 bases between them. The CDR3 DNA reads as TGTGCCACCAGCAGGGGCCAGGGCACCAATCAGCCCCAGCATTTT. It translates to CATSRGQGTNQPQHF.

The DNA for the CDR3 is TGTGCCAGCAGACCAGGACAGGGGGCGATGGCTTTCTTT. Translated, it gives CASRPGQGAMAFF. The chain uses TRBV28 and TRBJ1-1; 11 bases match TRBD1. The junction had 8 bases not matched to a gene; V was cut back by 6 bases and J by 11 bases. Germline V gene data show CDR1 as MDHEN and CDR2 as SYDVKM. The CDR3 spans 13 residues.

The chain uses TRBV19 and TRBJ1-2, with 8 bases identical to TRBD1. J was trimmed by 5 bases and V by 5 bases; bases with no gene match: 7. This CDR3 comprises 14 residues. Germline loops: CDR1 LNHDA, CDR2 SQIVND (reference sequence). The CDR3 nucleotides read TGTGCCAGTAGTGCCGGGACAGGAGATTATGGCTACACCTTC. This translates into CASSAGTGDYGYTF.

J is TRBJ1-5 and V is TRBV9; D is perhaps TRBD1 (5 bases). The V end was cut by 3 bases, the J end by 7 bases, with 14 bases between. The CDR3 length is 14 residues. Per the germline V gene, CDR1 is SGDLS and CDR2 is YYNGEE. The CDR3 coding sequence is TGTGCCAGCAGCGACGGGCCGCGGGACCAGCCCCAGCATTTT. Protein product: CASSDGPRDQPQHF. Filled out from reference TRBV9 and TRBJ1-5, the complete variable domain reads DSGVTQTPKHLITATGQRVTLRCSPRSGDLSVYWYQQSLDQGLQFLIQYYNGEERAKGNILERFSAQQFPDLHSELNLSSLELGDSALYFCASSDGPRDQPQHFGDGTRLSIL.

V is TRBV7-2 and J is TRBJ1-1, with 7 bases matching TRBD1. V shed 3 bases, J shed 6 bases, and the junction held 4 bases outside the gene matches. CDR1 and CDR2 from the germline V gene are SGHTA and FQGNSA. The CDR3 is 13 amino acids. CDR3: CASSFDREAEAFF. DNA for the CDR3: TGTGCCAGCAGCTTCGACAGGGAGGCTGAAGCTTTCTTT.

The chain links TRBV18 to TRBJ2-3; TRBD2 agrees at 10 bases. J lost 2 bases, V lost 3 bases, and 2 bases had no gene match. The CDR3 sequence is 15 residues long. Germline lookup yields CDR1 KGHSH and CDR2 LQKENI. CDR3 residues: CASSPLAGATDTQYF. CDR3 coding DNA: TGTGCCAGCTCACCGCTAGCGGGAGCCACAGATACGCAGTATTTT. The entire variable domain, with the rest obtained from reference TRBV18 and TRBJ2-3, is as follows: NAGVMQNPRHLVRRRGQEARLRCSPMKGHSHVYWYRQLPEEGLKFMVYLQKENIIDESGMPKERFSAEFPKEGPSILRIQQVVRGDSAAYFCASSPLAGATDTQYFGPGTRLTVL.

This rearrangement joins TRBV10-2 to TRBJ2-5; TRBD2 matches at 7 bases. Germline CDR1 reads WSHSY; CDR2 reads SAAADI. Unmatched junction bases numbered 6, after V lost 4 bases and J lost 1 base. This CDR3 comprises 15 residues. The CDR3 reads CASSVGGSPQETQYF. The DNA for the CDR3 is TGCGCCAGCAGTGTCGGCGGGAGTCCCCAAGAGACCCAGTACTTC.

CDR3 nucleotides: TGTGCAAGTCGCTCTACGGGACTAGCAGACTACAATGAGCAGTTCTTC. The encoded protein is CASRSTGLADYNEQFF. The rearrangement uses TRBV12-2 and TRBJ2-1; TRBD2 is the table's D call and was not checked against the DNA. TRBV12-2 is recorded as a pseudogene. This CDR3 contains 16 residues.

This clone appeared once. The CDR3 DNA reads as TGTGCCAGCTCACCGACGAGAACAGAGGGCTACACCTTC. Amino acid sequence: CASSPTRTEGYTF. J is TRBJ1-2 and V is TRBV18; D is uncertain. The CDR3 consists of 13 residues. Germline V CDR1 and CDR2: KGHSH, LQKENI. Trimming pared 3 bases from V and 8 bases from J, leaving 13 bases between.

V is TRBV11-3 and J is TRBJ2-1, with D possibly being TRBD2 (6 bases). Germline lookup yields CDR1 SGHNT and CDR2 YENEEA. Between the trimmed V and J ends, which lost 4 bases and 5 bases, there was a span of 18 bases. CDR3 length: 16 amino acids. As DNA, the CDR3 is TGTGCCAGCAGCTCACGCTGGGGGGTGGGAAACAATGAGCAGTTCTTC. Protein: CASSSRWGVGNNEQFF.

This chain joins TRBV30 and TRBJ2-7; 10 positions agree with TRBD1. CDR3 length: 14 residues. Per the germline V gene, CDR1 is GTSNPN and CDR2 is SVGIG (reference sequence). After removal of 4 bases from V and 3 bases from J, the junction contained 6 bases not matched to a gene. The CDR3 nucleotides are TGTGCCTGGATAAGTCGGGACAGGGGCTACGAGCAGTACTTC. Protein: CAWISRDRGYEQYF.

V gene TRBV27 combines with J gene TRBJ1-2; no clear D gene. V was cut by 5 bases and J by 4 bases, with 11 bases left in between. The length of the CDR3 is 13 residues. Germline V lookup: CDR1 MNHEY, CDR2 SMNVEV (reference sequence). The CDR3 DNA follows: TGTGCCAGCAGTCTGGGCGTAAGCTATGGCTACACCTTC. Protein: CASSLGVSYGYTF.

The chain joins TRBV19 to TRBJ2-1, with 10 positions matching TRBD2. The CDR3 has 15 residues. J gave up 6 bases and V 4 bases, and 6 bases lay outside the gene matches. CDR1 is LNHDA and CDR2 is SQIVND in the germline V gene (reference sequence). The CDR3 here is CASSTASGSRNEQFF. In DNA form, the CDR3 reads TGTGCCAGTAGTACAGCTAGCGGGAGTCGCAATGAGCAGTTCTTC.

The chain carries TRBV5-5 and TRBJ2-7, with TRBD2 matching over 7 bases. This CDR3 is 16 amino acids long. Germline lookup yields CDR1 SGHKS and CDR2 YYEKEE (reference sequence). V shed 1 base and J 2 bases; nucleotides not matched to a gene: 9. DNA of the CDR3: TGTGCCAGCAGCTTGCTGGGGGAGCGGGATCCCTACGAGCAGTACTTC. It specifies CASSLLGERDPYEQYF.

Only one count was recorded for this clone. The chain couples TRBV2 to TRBJ2-7, with D unclear. CDR1 and CDR2 (germline): SNHLY, FYNNEI. V lost 3 bases and J lost 5, with 11 bases in between. The CDR3 contains 13 residues. As DNA, the CDR3 is TGTGCCAGCAGTGATGAGGCCCCCAACGAGCAGTACTTC. Its protein product is CASSDEAPNEQYF.

V and J are TRBV28 and TRBJ1-2; tentatively, D is TRBD1 (6 bases). Germline assignment: CDR1 MDHEN and CDR2 SYDVKM. This CDR3 region has 13 residues. V was shortened by 5 bases and J by 5 bases, with 12 bases between the two germline ends. The CDR3, as DNA: TGTGCCAGCAGTCAACAGGGTCTATATGGCTACACCTTC. Translated: CASSQQGLYGYTF.

The J gene is TRBJ2-1, the V gene TRBV7-3; 8 nucleotides match TRBD1. The V gene's germline CDR1 is SGHTA and CDR2 FQGTGA. The length of the CDR3 is 17 residues. The V gene end was trimmed by 5 bases and the J gene end by 4 bases; junction bases not matched to a gene: 13. The CDR3 nucleotides are TGTGCCAGCAGCCCCCCCGGTCCCGGACAGGGTTACAATGAGCAGTTCTTC. It specifies CASSPPGPGQGYNEQFF.